The present T cell receptor (beta chain) was sequenced within a study of neurological immune-mediated disorders. Regarding the study as a whole: Neither clinical nor MRI features were found to be associated with the multiple sclerosis repertoire cluster. None of the CDR3 amino acid sequences of expanded clones were shared across subjects, and this suggested private repertoires in all groups.

Unsorted libraries were generated from 2 million PBMCs held at -80 degrees C. This CDR3 spans 15 amino acids. V was shortened by 1 base and J by 6 bases, with 15 bases between the two germline ends. This clonotype has at least ten counts. As yet, its antigen is unknown. Synthesis of cDNA was carried out by template-switch 5'RACE. The reaction used 10-nucleotide random UMIs. One entry per CDR3 protein results from TCRdb running MiXCR on the 5' RACE reads. The repertoire holds around 68,000 distinct CDR3 sequences, with over 4% as singletons. The sample comprised PBMCs. The V gene is TRBV12-3 or TRBV12-4, the J gene TRBJ1-1, with a possible D match to TRBD1 (5 bases). The origin of this receptor is a middle-aged man with multiple sclerosis. The CDR3: CASSLGLGAGAEAFF. The CDR3 DNA reads as TGTGCCAGCAGTTTAGGACTCGGGGCCGGGGCTGAAGCTTTCTTT.